Reported below is one TCR beta chain. Its antigen remains unidentified. This sample is drawn from a study of cytomegalovirus exposure and HLA in healthy donors. Study outcomes and limitations: A reported reduction in N-insertions relative to the approximately 670-donor mean was seen in an Asian-associated ancestry cluster in a later analysis.

V lost 6 bases to trimming and J lost 4 bases; unmatched junction nucleotides: 12. Germline V lookup: CDR1 MNHNS, CDR2 SASEGT. The CDR3 runs 15 residues. It was with 60 Vbeta and 13 Jbeta primers that the PCR ran. Here immunoSEQ multiplex PCR was the method, and the copy in TCRdb shows in-frame clones only, minus some. The sample records about 120,000 clones, around 81% being singletons. This chain joins TRBV6-1 and TRBJ2-7, with 7 bases identical to TRBD1. The TCR sequence derives from a woman between 25 and 40 years old in good health and CMV-seronegative. The source material was PBMCs. The CDR3: CASSALGGARYEQYF. CDR3 coding DNA: TGTGCCAGCAGCGCGCTAGGGGGCGCAAGGTACGAGCAGTACTTC.